A selection of T cell receptor beta chains follows, all from one sample in a study of T cell responses to AZD1222 COVID-19 vaccine. Sequencing was performed with immunoSEQ multiplex PCR; in TCRdb, only in-frame clones are kept and a portion is missing. The sample yields about 180,000 clones, 85% to 95% seen once. The sequenced sample was peripheral blood, obtained 28 days after the second dose of the MenACWY control vaccine. The receptors shown here come from an adult who received the MenACWY meningococcal vaccine as a control. Both conserved end residues are part of each CDR3. The D gene is left open where the match is weak. Only some rows state a clone size, as once, few, many or a class for expanded clones.

clone size	V gene	J gene	D gene	CDR3 DNA	CDR3 protein
few	TRBV6-5	TRBJ2-3	-	TGTGCCAGCAGTTACGGGCAGGGAGCAGATACGCAGTATTTT	CASSYGQGADTQYF
-	TRBV18	TRBJ1-2	-	TGTGCCAGCTCACCTATTGACAGGCCTTGGGGCTATGGCTACACCTTC	CASSPIDRPWGYGYTF
-	TRBV29-1	TRBJ1-1	-	TGCAGCGCGGACCTGATCGCTGAAGCTTTCTTT	CSADLIAEAFF
-	TRBV9	TRBJ2-2	-	TGTGCCAGCAGCGTAGTTACAGGCCCCACCGGGGAGCTGTTTTTT	CASSVVTGPTGELFF
-	TRBV19	TRBJ1-5	TRBD1	TGTGCCAGTAACATACAGGGGGCTTTGAGCAATCAGCCCCAGCATTTT	CASNIQGALSNQPQHF
-	TRBV11-2	TRBJ2-1	-	TGTGCCAGCAGCTCGGGACCCTACTCCTACAATGAGCAGTTCTTC	CASSSGPYSYNEQFF
-	TRBV12-3/TRBV12-4	TRBJ1-5	-	TGTGCCAGCAGTTTGACAGACAATCAGCCCCAGCATTTT	CASSLTDNQPQHF
-	TRBV5-1	TRBJ1-1	-	TGCGCCAGCAGCGCCCAACAGGGATGGGGAACTGAAGCTTTCTTT	CASSAQQGWGTEAFF
-	TRBV28	TRBJ2-7	TRBD1	TGTGCCAGCAGTTTAGGTTGGCAGGGGGCTGAGCAGTACTTC	CASSLGWQGAEQYF
-	TRBV7-9	TRBJ1-6	-	TGTGCCAGCAGCTTAGGGGAGGGTTCACCCCTCCACTTT	CASSLGEGSPLHF
-	TRBV27	TRBJ1-1	-	TGTGCCAGCAGTTTTACCAGACCACAGAGGGGTACTGAAGCTTTCTTT	CASSFTRPQRGTEAFF
-	TRBV7-6	TRBJ2-1	TRBD2	TGTGCCAGCAGCTTAAGGAGACTAGCGGCCTCCAATGAGCAGTTCTTC	CASSLRRLAASNEQFF
few	TRBV4-2	TRBJ1-4	-	TGTGCCAGCAACCCAAGTGGGGGCCCAGGGGAAAAACTGTTTTTT	CASNPSGGPGEKLFF
-	TRBV5-1	TRBJ2-1	TRBD2	TGCGCCAGCAGCTTGCCGGGACTAAACAATGAGCAGTTCTTC	CASSLPGLNNEQFF
-	TRBV11-2	TRBJ2-1	-	TGTGCCAGCAGCTTAGAGCCCCGCGGCTCCTACAATGAGCAGTTCTTC	CASSLEPRGSYNEQFF
once	TRBV12-3/TRBV12-4	TRBJ1-2	-	TGTGCCAGCAGTTTGGGACGTAACTATGGCTACACCTTC	CASSLGRNYGYTF
-	TRBV11-3	TRBJ1-1	-	TGTGCCAGCAGCTTAGGACTGGGCACTGAAGCTTTCTTT	CASSLGLGTEAFF
-	TRBV6-6	TRBJ1-1	TRBD1	TGTGCCAGCAGTTCCTACGACAGGGGGAAGACTGAAGCTTTCTTT	CASSSYDRGKTEAFF
-	TRBV4-3	TRBJ1-2	TRBD1	TGCGCCAGCAGCCAAGCGATTACAGGGGGCAAGATCTCTGGCTACACCTTC	CASSQAITGGKISGYTF
-	TRBV4-3	TRBJ2-1	-	TGCGCCAGCAGCCAAGCAACCGTAGGGTACAATGAGCAGTTCTTC	CASSQATVGYNEQFF
-	TRBV12-3/TRBV12-4	TRBJ2-5	TRBD1	TGTGCCAGCCTCGGACAGGGGGAGACCCAGTACTTC	CASLGQGETQYF
-	TRBV5-1	TRBJ2-6	-	TGCGCCAGCAGCCGCCGTGAACAGGCCACGGCTGGGGCCAACGTCCTGACTTTC	CASSRREQATAGANVLTF
-	TRBV27	TRBJ1-6	-	TGTGCCAGCAGTTTTAACCTTCCGGATTCACCCCTCCACTTT	CASSFNLPDSPLHF
-	TRBV7-9	TRBJ2-7	TRBD2	TGTGCCAGCAGCTTAGGGAGTGGGGGGGACTCCTACGAGCAGTACTTC	CASSLGSGGDSYEQYF
once	TRBV18	TRBJ1-1	-	TGTGCCAGCTCTCCGGACAGTTCCACTGAAGCTTTCTTT	CASSPDSSTEAFF
-	TRBV9	TRBJ1-3	-	TGTGCCAGCAGCGCGCACCGACAGGCCACCGGAAACACCATATATTTT	CASSAHRQATGNTIYF
-	TRBV7-9	TRBJ2-1	-	TGTGCCAGCAGCGCGCCGCGGGACTCCGCCTCCTACAATGAGCAGTTCTTC	CASSAPRDSASYNEQFF
-	TRBV29-1	TRBJ1-2	-	TGCAGCGTTGTGGGGGGGGCAGGAAAATATGGCTACACCTTC	CSVVGGAGKYGYTF
-	TRBV5-6	TRBJ2-7	-	TGTGCCAGCAGCCCAGGTGTCTCCTACGAGCAGTACTTC	CASSPGVSYEQYF
-	TRBV27	TRBJ2-5	-	TGTGCCAGCCGAAGTAGGCCTGGAGAGACCCAGTACTTC	CASRSRPGETQYF
once	TRBV23-1	TRBJ1-1	-	TGCGCCAGCAGTCAATCGCTCACATTTGGGGACACTGAAGCTTTCTTT	CASSQSLTFGDTEAFF
once	TRBV6-5	TRBJ1-5	TRBD1	TGTGCCAGCAAAGTACTCGGGACAGGGAGACAGCCCCAGCATTTT	CASKVLGTGRQPQHF
once	TRBV6-5	TRBJ2-1	TRBD1	TGTGCCAGCGGAACCGGGACAGAGTATCCCAATGAGCAGTTCTTC	CASGTGTEYPNEQFF
-	TRBV18	TRBJ2-7	TRBD2	TGTGCCAGCTCACTCAAGGGACTAGCGGGGACCGAGCAGTACTTC	CASSLKGLAGTEQYF
-	TRBV6-1	TRBJ2-7	TRBD1	TGTGCCAGCAGTGAAGCCCCGGCTGACAGGGCAGAGTACTTC	CASSEAPADRAEYF
-	TRBV25-1	TRBJ1-3	-	TGTGCCAGCAGTGAATATTCCCGCGACACCATATATTTT	CASSEYSRDTIYF
-	TRBV14	TRBJ2-7	-	TGTGCCAGCAGCCAAGGTCGGGCCTCCTACGAGCAGTACTTC	CASSQGRASYEQYF
once	TRBV4-1	TRBJ2-7	TRBD2	TGCGCCAGCAGCCAAGGCCGGGGACTAGCGGGGAACTACGAGCAGTACTTC	CASSQGRGLAGNYEQYF
-	TRBV19	TRBJ2-5	-	TGTGCCAGTAGTTCCACAGGGTACGAGACCCAGTACTTC	CASSSTGYETQYF
-	TRBV7-9	TRBJ1-1	-	TGTGCCAGCAGCCCCGCTCGGGATAACACTGAAGCTTTCTTT	CASSPARDNTEAFF
once	TRBV9	TRBJ1-1	-	TGTGCCAGCAGCGTAGGGGAAGGATTAATGAACACTGAAGCTTTCTTT	CASSVGEGLMNTEAFF
-	TRBV18	TRBJ1-2	-	TGTGCCAGCTCACAGGTCAATAACTATGGCTACACCTTC	CASSQVNNYGYTF
-	TRBV28	TRBJ2-5	-	TGTGCCAGCAGCGTACTGAGGGAGACCCAGTACTTC	CASSVLRETQYF
-	TRBV3-1/TRBV3-2	TRBJ1-5	-	TGTGCCAGCAGCTTTGTAGGGGCCGGCCAGCCCCAGCATTTT	CASSFVGAGQPQHF
-	TRBV27	TRBJ1-1	-	TGTGCCAGCAGTTTGGGAGTAGGAACTGAAGCTTTCTTT	CASSLGVGTEAFF
-	TRBV7-9	TRBJ1-3	-	TGTGCCAGCAGCTCCCAGGAGGGACTCTCTGGAAACACCATATATTTT	CASSSQEGLSGNTIYF
-	TRBV30	TRBJ1-3	-	TGTGCCTGGAGTAATAAAGGGGGACGTGGAAACACCATATATTTT	CAWSNKGGRGNTIYF
-	TRBV6-5	TRBJ2-7	-	TGTGCCAGCAGTTACAGGAGGGGGCGCGTAAACGAGCAGTACTTC	CASSYRRGRVNEQYF